Given below is one T cell receptor beta chain in context. Data came from immunoSEQ multiplex PCR; TCRdb stores just in-frame clones and leaves some out. The sample has 45,000 to 60,000 clones; about four fifths are singletons. The data were taken from a study of T cell clones after liver transplantation. Overall study: Subjects received no induction therapy and standard immunosuppression until randomization at 12-24 months post-transplant.

CD3+CD4+ and CD3+CD8+ cells were FACS-sorted from thawed unstimulated PBMCs. The sequence derives from a human donor who received a liver transplant. Sequencing used CD4+ T cells from blood, obtained before liver transplant.

The CDR3 loop is CSDRPGRSSTDTQYF. The CDR3, as DNA: TGCAGCGACCGGCCCGGACGGAGCAGCACAGATACGCAGTATTTT. This sequence joins TRBV29-1 and TRBJ2-3; D gene unclear. Per the germline V gene, CDR1 is SQVTM and CDR2 is ANQGSEA. The CDR3 runs to 15 residues. V gave up 7 bases and J gave up 0 bases, with 17 bases separating them.